The 26 T cell receptor beta chains listed next were all sequenced from one sample in a study of tumor-infiltrating lymphocytes in oesophageal squamous cell carcinoma. TCRdb re-analysed the PCR reads in MiXCR, keeping a single row per CDR3 protein. The sample has just under 20,000 distinct CDR3 sequences; around 39% are singletons. Sequencing was performed on esophageal tumor tissue. The receptors were gathered from a male donor with esophageal squamous cell carcinoma.

This clonotype came up once. The chain carries TRBV20-1 and TRBJ2-1; the match to TRBD1 covers 7 bases. Germline V gene lookup returns CDR1 DFQATT and CDR2 SNEGSKA (reference sequence). V was pared by 5 bases and J by 4 bases, with 8 bases of the junction left unmatched. This CDR3 is 14 amino acids long. CDR3 sequence reads: CSALGQDLYNEQFF. The CDR3 nucleotides read TGCAGTGCTCTTGGACAGGACTTATACAATGAGCAGTTCTTC.

About this clonotype itself: No conserved phenylalanine or tryptophan is present at the end of the CDR3, so a read error is the likely explanation. No DNA is shown, since the ends of the CDR3 on it are uncertain; the CDR3 is the one TCRdb lists. This rearrangement joins TRBV11-2 to TRBJ2-6; no check of the table's D call, TRBD1, against the DNA was made. Germline V gene sequence: CDR1 SGHAT, CDR2 FQNNGV. Ends included, the CDR3 has 15 residues. This chain's CDR3 is CASSRGVGETQYFGA.

This clonotype was counted between two and nine times. The V and J genes are TRBV7-2 and TRBJ2-5, with D maybe TRBD2 (5 bases). TRBJ2-4 explains the end of the DNA better; the J call may be wrong. The CDR3 sequence is 18 residues long. From germline, CDR1 is SGHTA and CDR2 FQGNSA. As DNA, the CDR3 is TGTGCCAGCAGCTTAGCGGGGAGCAGTCAACCGGTCAAAAACATTCAGTACTTC. The encoded protein is CASSLAGSSQPVKNIQYF.

This clonotype showed up many times. J is TRBJ2-3 and V is TRBV6-1; 13 positions match TRBD2. V shed 5 bases and J 5 bases; nucleotides not matched to a gene: 13. From germline, CDR1 is MNHNS and CDR2 SASEGT. There are 18 residues in the CDR3. This CDR3 reads CASSYHGTSGRGGDTQYF. CDR3 bases: TGTGCCAGCAGTTACCACGGAACTAGCGGGAGGGGAGGAGATACGCAGTATTTT.

This clonotype has a handful of counts. The CDR3 coding sequence is TGTGCCAGCAGCCCATCGCGCTACTCCTACAATGAGCAGTTCTTC. Translated: CASSPSRYSYNEQFF. The chain joins TRBV12-3 or TRBV12-4 to TRBJ2-5; D unclear. The DNA matches TRBJ2-1 better at its end, which makes the J call doubtful. The CDR3 runs to 15 residues.

J is TRBJ2-7 and V is TRBV18, with unresolved D. Germline V gene sequence: CDR1 KGHSH, CDR2 LQKENI. The length of the CDR3 is 15 residues. V dropped 2 bases and J dropped 0 bases, with 11 bases sitting between them. The CDR3 is CASSPGTALSYEQYF. CDR3 nucleotides: TGTGCCAGCTCACCAGGTACAGCTCTCTCCTACGAGCAGTACTTC.

Points on this clonotype: Relative to the germline gene, one junction end is altered; a read error may explain this. This rearrangement joins TRBV6-1 to TRBJ1-6; no clear D gene. Germline V gene data show CDR1 as MNHNS and CDR2 as SASEGT. CDR3 length: 14 amino acids. Here the CDR3 reads CASSEAGSAYEQYF. As DNA, the CDR3 is TGTGCCAGCAGTGAAGCTGGCAGTGCCTACGAGCAGTACTTT.

This clonotype has only a few counts. V usage is TRBV7-2 and J usage is TRBJ2-3, with D unclear. The CDR3 extends over 12 amino acids. Trimming stripped 1 base from V and 7 bases from J, with 6 bases between. Germline assignment: CDR1 SGHTA and CDR2 FQGNSA. The CDR3 nucleotides are TGTGCCAGCAGCTTAGGCGACAATACGCAGTATTTT. Its translation: CASSLGDNTQYF.

This clonotype was counted at least ten times. The genes are TRBV27 and TRBJ2-4; D is perhaps TRBD2 (6 bases). The end of the DNA is better explained by TRBJ2-7, so the J call may be wrong. Per germline, CDR1 MNHEY and CDR2 SMNVEV (reference sequence). CDR3 length: 14 residues. CDR3 amino acids: CASLTRVAEYEQYF. The DNA for the CDR3 is TGTGCCAGCCTTACGCGGGTAGCGGAGTACGAGCAGTACTTC.

The J gene is TRBJ2-6, the V gene TRBV6-8; D uncertain. Trimming cost V 0 bases and J 0 bases, with 9 bases left between them. The CDR3 is 17 residues long. Looked up from germline, CDR1 is MNHGY and CDR2 is SAAAGT. Here the CDR3 reads CASSYSISNSGANVLTF. The CDR3 DNA is TGTGCCAGCAGTTACTCGATTTCCAACTCTGGGGCCAACGTCCTGACTTTC.

The chain carries TRBV7-9 and TRBJ2-5, with D maybe TRBD1 (6 bases). V was trimmed by 4 bases and J by 3 bases, leaving 12 bases between them. The CDR3 has 14 residues. In germline, CDR1 is SEHNR, CDR2 FQNEAQ (reference sequence). In DNA, the CDR3 is TGTGCCAGCAGCTCGTACAGGGTCGAAGAGACCCAGTACTTC. The encoded protein is CASSSYRVEETQYF.

This clonotype came up a few times. This chain uses TRBV12-3 or TRBV12-4 with TRBJ2-5; weak D call: TRBD2 (5 bases). The better agreement between TRBJ2-7 and the DNA end casts doubt on the J call. This CDR3 region has 15 residues. CDR3 region: CASSLGGGLSYEQYF. Here the CDR3 DNA reads TGTGCCAGCAGTTTAGGCGGAGGTCTCTCCTACGAGCAGTACTTC.

Points on this clonotype: A read error may account for a junction end that differs from germline. This sequence joins TRBV27 and TRBJ2-3; the match to TRBD1 covers 7 bases. CDR1 and CDR2 from the germline V gene are MNHEY and SMNVEV (reference sequence). This CDR3 is 14 amino acids long. DNA of the CDR3: TGTGCCACCTCCTCCGGGACAGTCACCTACGAGCAGTTCTTT. Encoded protein: CATSSGTVTYEQFF.

This clonotype was seen at least ten times. The chain employs TRBV19 and TRBJ1-5; D unresolved. The ends were cut back, 10 bases at V and 5 bases at J, with 21 bases in the middle. The CDR3 contains 15 residues. CDR1 and CDR2 from the germline V gene are LNHDA and SQIVND (reference sequence). The CDR3 DNA sequence: TGTGCCACCTCCCTGTTATTGGACTTATATCAGCCCCAGCATTTT. Translated: CATSLLLDLYQPQHF. The whole variable domain, filled in from reference TRBV19 and TRBJ1-5, reads DGGITQSPKYLFRKEGQNVTLSCEQNLNHDAMYWYRQDPGQGLRLIYYSQIVNDFQKGDIAEGYSVSREKKESFPLTVTSAQKNPTAFYLCATSLLLDLYQPQHFGDGTRLSIL.

With regard to this clonotype: Given the absence of the conserved phenylalanine or tryptophan at the CDR3 end, a read error is likely. No DNA is shown, since the ends of the CDR3 on it are uncertain; the CDR3 is the one TCRdb lists. The chain carries TRBV7-9 and TRBJ2-5; TRBD2 is the table's D call and was not checked against the DNA. The CDR3 is 9 residues long, ends included. Germline loops: CDR1 SEHNR, CDR2 FQNEAQ (reference sequence). The CDR3 loop is CASSLEGLA.

This clonotype was detected once. Because the CDR3's place on the DNA is in doubt, the DNA is left out and the CDR3 is given as listed by TCRdb. This chain uses TRBV6-1 with TRBJ2-6; the table's D call, TRBD2, has no DNA check behind it. The CDR3 spans 16 residues, counting both ends. CDR1 is MNHNS and CDR2 is SASEGT in the germline V gene. This CDR3 is CASNVGLNNSPLHFGF.

This clonotype was seen repeatedly, ten times or more. The V and J genes are TRBV6-1 and TRBJ2-5; D not resolved. The germline V gene encodes CDR1 MNHNS and CDR2 SASEGT. With 8 bases removed from V and 5 bases from J, the gap between germline ends came to 15 bases. The CDR3 is made up of 13 amino acids. As DNA, the CDR3 is TGTGCCAGCTCACCTTCCACGGAGGAGACCCAGTACTTC. Protein product: CASSPSTEETQYF.

Turning to this clonotype: Likely a read error: the CDR3 ends without its conserved phenylalanine or tryptophan. It is unclear where the CDR3 begins or ends on the DNA, so no DNA is shown, and the CDR3 is as TCRdb lists it. The V and J genes are TRBV7-9 and TRBJ2-7; the table's TRBD1 call for D was not verified on the DNA. Germline V gene data show CDR1 as SEHNR and CDR2 as FQNEAQ (reference sequence). Including both end residues, the CDR3 is 16 amino acids long. CDR3 protein: CASRPGGANYGYTFGS.

There are many counts of this clonotype. The chain combines TRBV5-5 with TRBJ1-2; 7 nucleotides line up with TRBD1. Germline V CDR1 and CDR2: SGHKS, YYEKEE (reference sequence). Trimming cost V 3 bases and J 4 bases; bases outside gene matches: 6. The CDR3 spans 14 residues. For the CDR3, the DNA is TGTGCCAGCAGCTGGGAGGGGACAGTCTATGGCTACACCTTC. Encoded protein: CASSWEGTVYGYTF.

V is TRBV28 and J is TRBJ2-7; D is perhaps TRBD1 or TRBD2 (6 bases each). The CDR3 covers 12 residues. V was trimmed by 8 bases and J by 4 bases, leaving 12 bases between them. Germline CDR1 is MDHEN and CDR2 is SYDVKM. CDR3 DNA sequence: TGTGCCAGCGAGGAGGGGGGTTACGAGCAGTACTTC. This codes for CASEEGGYEQYF.

For this clonotype: The CDR3 ends on some other residue instead of the conserved phenylalanine or tryptophan, so this is likely a read error. It is unclear where the CDR3 begins or ends on the DNA, so no DNA is shown, and the CDR3 is as TCRdb lists it. The rearrangement uses TRBV7-9 and TRBJ2-3; the D call TRBD1 from the table was never checked on the DNA. Germline CDR1 reads SEHNR; CDR2 reads FQNEAQ (reference sequence). With termini counted, the CDR3 has 19 amino acids. CDR3 region: CASSSRTGTGTRNEQFFGP.

This clonotype ranks as medium-sized (0.01 to 0.1%). The V and J genes are TRBV12-3 or TRBV12-4 and TRBJ2-7; D gene unclear. The CDR3 extends over 13 amino acids. Between the trimmed V and J ends, which lost 6 bases and 8 bases, there was a span of 17 bases. The chain's CDR3 is CASRSSLFGKQYF. The CDR3 DNA follows: TGTGCCAGCAGATCGTCCCTTTTTGGGAAGCAGTACTTC.

This clonotype has ten or more counts. Without the conserved terminal phenylalanine or tryptophan, this CDR3 likely stems from a read error. The DNA is left out, because the CDR3 cannot be placed on it with certainty; the CDR3 is given as TCRdb lists it. The chain links TRBV7-2 to TRBJ2-7; the D call TRBD1 from the table was never checked on the DNA. The CDR3 spans 16 amino acids, including both terminal residues. From germline, CDR1 is SGHTA and CDR2 FQGNSA. This CDR3 is CASSLGQGSYGYTFGS.

In this sample, this clonotype turned up many times. The chain recombines TRBV5-1 with TRBJ2-3; unclear D gene. The CDR3 consists of 12 residues. Trimming took 0 bases from V and 5 from J, leaving 4 bases between them. Germline V gene lookup returns CDR1 SGHRS and CDR2 YFSETQ. Written as DNA, the CDR3 is TGCGCCAGCAGCTTGGAGGGAGATACGCAGTATTTT. It encodes CASSLEGDTQYF.

This clonotype is categorized as medium-sized (0.01 to 0.1%). The chain uses TRBV7-3 and TRBJ2-5; possible D gene TRBD2, 5 bases. Trimming shortened V by 3 bases and J by 0 bases, and 8 bases separated the two germline ends. This CDR3 has 14 residues. Per the germline V gene, CDR1 is SGHTA and CDR2 is FQGTGA. As DNA, the CDR3 is TGTGCCAGCAGCTTCAGCGGTAACCAAGAGACCCAGTACTTC. Its translation: CASSFSGNQETQYF. Looking up the rest from reference TRBV7-3 and TRBJ2-5 gives the full variable domain: GAGVSQTPSNKVTEKGKYVELRCDPISGHTALYWYRQSLGQGPEFLIYFQGTGAADDSGLPNDRFFAVRPEGSVSTLKIQRTERGDSAVYLCASSFSGNQETQYFGPGTRLLVL.

As for this clonotype: As the CDR3 is not closed by the conserved phenylalanine or tryptophan, this likely results from a read error. The limits of the CDR3 on the DNA are not certain, so only TCRdb's listed CDR3 is given. The genes are TRBV7-3 and TRBJ2-6. The V gene's germline CDR1 is SGHTA and CDR2 FQGTGA. A total of 8 residues make up the CDR3, ends included. CDR3 protein: CASSLKMG.